What follows describes a single T cell receptor (beta chain). Here immunoSEQ multiplex PCR was the method, and the copy in TCRdb shows in-frame clones only, minus some. The sample consists of more than 150,000 clones, approximately 88% of them appearing once. The CDR3 has 15 amino acids. Germline CDR1 GTSNPN, CDR2 SVGIG (reference sequence). V lost 2 bases to trimming and J lost 4 bases; unmatched junction nucleotides: 7. This sample is part of a study of blood T cell repertoires in COVID-19. Sequencing input: peripheral blood. The V call is TRBV30, the J call TRBJ1-2, with 10 bases identical to TRBD1. This clonotype originated in a man between 18 and 29 years old with active or convalescent COVID-19. CDR3 residues: CAWSRGQGLTYGYTF. For the CDR3, the DNA is TGTGCCTGGAGTCGGGGACAGGGGTTGACCTATGGCTACACCTTC.